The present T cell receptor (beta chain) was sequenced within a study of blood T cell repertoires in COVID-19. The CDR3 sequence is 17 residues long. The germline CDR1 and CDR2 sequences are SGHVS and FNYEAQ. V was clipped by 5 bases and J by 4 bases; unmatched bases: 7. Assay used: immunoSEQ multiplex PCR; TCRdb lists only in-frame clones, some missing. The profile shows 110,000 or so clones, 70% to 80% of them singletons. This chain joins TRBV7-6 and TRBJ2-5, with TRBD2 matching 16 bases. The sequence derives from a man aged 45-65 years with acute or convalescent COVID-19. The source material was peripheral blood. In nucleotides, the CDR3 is TGTGCCAGCAGCATTACCGGGACTAGCGGGGGGGCAGAGACCCAGTACTTC. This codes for CASSITGTSGGAETQYF. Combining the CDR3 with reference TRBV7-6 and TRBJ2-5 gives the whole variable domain GAGVSQSPRYKVTKRGQDVALRCDPISGHVSLYWYRQALGQGPEFLTYFNYEAQQDKSGLPNDRFSAERPEGSISTLTIQRTEQRDSAMYRCASSITGTSGGAETQYFGPGTRLLVL.